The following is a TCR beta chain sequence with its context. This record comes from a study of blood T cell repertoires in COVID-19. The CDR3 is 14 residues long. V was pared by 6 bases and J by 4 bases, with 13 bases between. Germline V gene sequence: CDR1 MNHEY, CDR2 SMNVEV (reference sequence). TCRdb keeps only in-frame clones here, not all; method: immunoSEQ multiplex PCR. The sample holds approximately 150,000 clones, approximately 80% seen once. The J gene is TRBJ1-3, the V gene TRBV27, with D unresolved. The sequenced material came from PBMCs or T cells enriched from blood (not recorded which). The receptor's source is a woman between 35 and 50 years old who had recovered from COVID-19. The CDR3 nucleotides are TGTGCCAGCAGCTTCGATTCGGGGGGAAACACCATATATTTT. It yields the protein CASSFDSGGNTIYF.